Listed below are T cell receptor beta chains from one sample, sequenced in a study of T-cell reconstitution after alpha-beta-depleted transplantation in children. TCRdb itself ran the PCR reads through MiXCR, one entry per CDR3 protein. The sample records under 300,000 distinct CDR3 sequences, roughly 12% being singletons. The source was peripheral blood, collected 180 days after TCRalphabeta/CD19-depleted stem cell transplant. Receptor source: a male patient between 2 and 10 years old who had a stem cell transplant for chronic granulomatous disease, so the T cells may come from the graft donor. CDR3s include the opening cysteine and the closing phenylalanine or tryptophan. The order of the fields is J gene, D gene, clone size, V gene, CDR3 protein, CDR3 DNA. D genes are given only for firm matches. Clone size is stated in some rows and not others, as once, few, many or a class when expanded.

>TRBJ2-2|-|many|TRBV11-2
CASSLEGSNTGELFF
TGTGCCAGCAGCTTAGAAGGGTCAAACACCGGGGAGCTGTTTTTT
>TRBJ2-7|TRBD2|many|TRBV13
CASSLTSGADYEQYF
TGTGCCAGCAGCCTAACTAGCGGAGCGGACTACGAGCAGTACTTC
>TRBJ2-5|TRBD1|many|TRBV20-1
CSAQRQGRRETQYF
TGCAGTGCCCAAAGACAGGGGCGTAGAGAGACCCAGTACTTC
>TRBJ2-7|TRBD1|-|TRBV29-1
CSVQTTGVGEQNF
TGCAGCGTCCAGACTACAGGGGTGGGAGAGCAGAACTTC
>TRBJ2-1|TRBD2|many|TRBV10-3
CAISESSGPYNEQFF
TGTGCCATCAGTGAATCTAGCGGGCCATACAATGAGCAGTTCTTC
>TRBJ2-7|TRBD2|many|TRBV10-2
CASSESGGGTYEQYF
TGCGCCAGCAGTGAGTCTGGCGGGGGGACCTACGAGCAGTACTTC
>TRBJ2-2|TRBD2|many|TRBV18
CASSPRTSGNTGELFF
TGTGCCAGCTCACCGCGGACTAGCGGGAACACCGGGGAGCTGTTTTTT
>TRBJ2-6|-|many|TRBV20-1
CSARRAGRSGANVLTF
TGCAGTGCTCGGCGGGCAGGGCGGTCTGGGGCCAACGTCCTGACTTTC
>TRBJ2-7|-|many|TRBV20-1
CSATRGGPWNEQYF
TGCAGTGCAACCCGCGGAGGGCCATGGAACGAGCAGTACTTC
>TRBJ2-1|-|-|TRBV28
CASSSSRAPGYNEQFF
TGTGCCAGCAGTTCCTCCAGGGCCCCAGGATACAATGAGCAGTTCTTC
>TRBJ2-1|TRBD1|many|TRBV16
CASSQGTGHNEQFF
TGTGCCAGCAGCCAAGGGACAGGCCACAATGAGCAGTTCTTC
>TRBJ2-4|TRBD1|many|TRBV7-9
CASSPLDRGKNIQYF
TGTGCCAGCAGCCCACTTGACAGGGGCAAAAACATTCAGTACTTC
>TRBJ2-5|-|many|TRBV12-3/TRBV12-4
CASSLLGRTQETQYF
TGTGCCAGCAGTTTGTTGGGCCGGACCCAAGAGACCCAGTACTTC
>TRBJ1-3|-|many|TRBV28
CASRNVASGNTIYF
TGTGCCAGCAGAAACGTGGCATCTGGAAACACCATATATTTT
>TRBJ2-7|-|-|TRBV28
CASRSPTRYEQYF
TGTGCCAGCAGATCCCCGACAAGATACGAGCAGTACTTC
>TRBJ2-1|-|many|TRBV18
CASSAAPPSSYNEQFF
TGTGCCAGCTCGGCAGCTCCGCCGAGCTCCTACAATGAGCAGTTCTTC
>TRBJ2-2|-|many|TRBV7-3
CASSLGLPPTTGELFF
TGTGCCAGCAGCCTAGGACTGCCCCCGACCACCGGGGAGCTGTTTTTT
>TRBJ2-6|-|-|TRBV4-2
CASSSGLLLLSSGANVLTF
TGTGCCAGCAGCTCCGGACTGCTCTTACTCTCCTCCGGGGCCAACGTCCTGACTTTC
>TRBJ2-1|TRBD1|many|TRBV5-1
CASSLNGQGARSYNEQFF
TGCGCCAGCAGCTTGAACGGGCAGGGGGCAAGGTCCTACAATGAGCAGTTCTTC
>TRBJ2-7|TRBD2|many|TRBV3-1
CASSQGAGDALYEQYF
TGTGCCAGCAGCCAAGGAGCGGGGGACGCCCTCTACGAGCAGTACTTC
>TRBJ1-4|-|-|TRBV28
CASSLTGYEKLFF
TGTGCCAGCAGTTTAACAGGGTACGAAAAACTGTTTTTT
>TRBJ2-7|-|many|TRBV6-1
CASRGLTYEQYF
TGTGCCAGCAGAGGACTTACTTACGAGCAGTACTTC
>TRBJ2-7|TRBD2|many|TRBV6-2/TRBV6-3
CASSPSKLLAGDPEGTYEQYF
TGTGCCAGCAGCCCCTCAAAATTACTAGCGGGAGATCCTGAAGGGACCTACGAGCAGTACTTC